A single sample gave rise to the 30 T cell receptor beta chains below, sequenced in a study of CD8 T cells in Susac syndrome. cDNA came from about 0.5 to 1 ug RNA primed by random hexamers. TCRdb passed the immunoSEQ multiplex PCR reads through MiXCR, listing each CDR3 protein once. The sample holds some 99,000 distinct CDR3 sequences, around 97% seen once. Sequencing was done on a sample of CD4+ T cells from PBMCs. The source of these receptors is a human donor in good health.

The chain recombines TRBV7-8 with TRBJ2-2; 7 bases align to TRBD2. V gave up 3 bases and J gave up 4 bases; unmatched junction bases: 11. The CDR3 runs to 17 residues. In germline, CDR1 is SGHVS, CDR2 FQNEAQ. CDR3: CASSFLGEGRRTGELFF. Written as DNA, the CDR3 is TGTGCCAGCAGCTTCTTGGGGGAGGGCCGTCGCACCGGGGAGCTGTTTTTT.

The rearrangement links TRBV12-3 or TRBV12-4 to TRBJ2-7; 9 positions agree with TRBD1. This CDR3 contains 14 residues. J gave up 5 bases and V 5 bases, and 7 bases lay outside the gene matches. DNA for the CDR3: TGTGCCAGCAGTCCCCGGGACAGGGTCCACGAGCAGTACTTC. Translating it yields CASSPRDRVHEQYF.

The chain combines TRBV6-2 or TRBV6-3 with TRBJ2-3; 9 nucleotides agree with TRBD2. The V gene end was trimmed by 5 bases and the J gene end by 0 bases; junction bases not matched to a gene: 3. The CDR3 is 15 residues long. From germline, CDR1 is MNHEY and CDR2 SVGEGT. For the CDR3, the DNA is TGTGCCAGCAGTCGAGCGGGGGGCAGCACAGATACGCAGTATTTT. Encoded protein: CASSRAGGSTDTQYF.

The V call is TRBV18, the J call TRBJ2-4, with D maybe TRBD1 (6 bases). V was pared by 0 bases and J by 5 bases, with 23 bases between. CDR1 and CDR2 (germline): KGHSH, LQKENI. CDR3 size: 19 residues. The CDR3, as DNA: TGTGCCAGCTCACCACCAACTCTCGGACAGATCGGAATGGAAAACATTCAGTACTTC. Protein sequence: CASSPPTLGQIGMENIQYF. Full variable domain (rest looked up from reference TRBV18 and TRBJ2-4): NAGVMQNPRHLVRRRGQEARLRCSPMKGHSHVYWYRQLPEEGLKFMVYLQKENIIDESGMPKERFSAEFPKEGPSILRIQQVVRGDSAAYFCASSPPTLGQIGMENIQYFGAGTRLSVL.

V is TRBV3-1 and J is TRBJ2-7; maybe TRBD2 (6 bases). The CDR3 is 16 residues long. V was pared by 0 bases and J by 2 bases, with 14 bases between. Germline CDR1 and CDR2: LGHDT and YNNKEL (reference sequence). The CDR3 coding sequence is TGTGCCAGCAGCCAAGATCGGGCGGGAACTACCTACGAGCAGTACTTC. The encoded protein is CASSQDRAGTTYEQYF.

This sequence joins TRBV12-3 or TRBV12-4 and TRBJ2-6; D gene uncertain. This CDR3 comprises 16 residues. Trimming removed 0 bases from V and 4 bases from J, with 10 bases in between. The chain's CDR3 is CASSLATVTGANVLTF. DNA for the CDR3: TGTGCCAGCAGTTTAGCTACGGTTACGGGGGCCAACGTCCTGACTTTC.

In this sample, this clonotype turned up once. V is TRBV19 and J is TRBJ1-1, with 8 bases lining up with TRBD1. Germline V gene lookup returns CDR1 LNHDA and CDR2 SQIVND (reference sequence). The trim removed 4 bases at V and 2 bases at J, leaving 9 bases unmatched. The CDR3 loop spans 16 amino acids. The CDR3 DNA reads as TGTGCCAGTAGTACAAGACAGGGGCCCTTTAACACTGAAGCTTTCTTT. Its protein is CASSTRQGPFNTEAFF.

Note on this clonotype: One end of the junction is discordant with germline, which a read error may explain. The chain has TRBV7-7 and TRBJ2-5, with D perhaps TRBD1 (5 bases). CDR1 SSHAT and CDR2 FNYEAQ come from the germline V gene (reference sequence). The CDR3 contains 14 residues. The CDR3 is CASTPGGAGETQYF. CDR3 bases: TGTGCTAGCACCCCAGGTGGGGCCGGGGAGACCCAGTACTTC.

The gene calls are TRBV3-1 and TRBJ2-3; no definite D call. Trimming removed 7 bases from V and 1 base from J, with 9 bases in between. The germline gives CDR1 LGHDT, CDR2 YNNKEL (reference sequence). This CDR3 has 13 residues. The CDR3 spells CASNYRGTDTQYF. In DNA form, the CDR3 reads TGTGCCAGCAACTACAGAGGCACAGATACGCAGTATTTT.

This clonotype was found a few times. Here the CDR3 reads CASGEGMGTDTQYF. In DNA form, the CDR3 reads TGTGCCAGCGGAGAGGGGATGGGCACAGATACGCAGTATTTT. This chain connects TRBV12-3 or TRBV12-4 to TRBJ2-3, with D tentatively TRBD1 or TRBD2 (5 bases each). CDR3 length: 14 residues. V dropped 8 bases and J dropped 1 base, with 13 bases sitting between them.

The V gene is TRBV4-2, the J gene TRBJ2-6; D call uncertain. CDR3 size: 17 residues. The V and J ends lost 4 bases and 1 base respectively, with 14 bases between them. From germline, CDR1 is LGHNA and CDR2 YNFKEQ. DNA for the CDR3: TGTGCCAGCAGCCCCGAAACATCGGCTTCTGGGGCCAACGTCCTGACTTTC. It encodes CASSPETSASGANVLTF.

This chain uses TRBV2 with TRBJ2-7; unclear D gene. The CDR3 is made up of 9 amino acids. Deletions cut 10 bases from V and 5 bases from J, with 6 bases between. Germline V lookup: CDR1 SNHLY, CDR2 FYNNEI. CDR3 bases: TGTGCCACCAGGAACGAGCAGTACTTC. Its protein is CATRNEQYF.

This chain uses TRBV28 with TRBJ1-1; 9 bases are shared with TRBD1. Per germline, CDR1 MDHEN and CDR2 SYDVKM. The CDR3 is 15 amino acids. With V trimmed by 5 bases and J by 1 base, 5 bases remained unmatched. The CDR3 here is CASSQTGGENTEAFF. The CDR3 DNA reads as TGTGCCAGCAGTCAGACAGGGGGAGAGAACACTGAAGCTTTCTTT.

The chain has TRBV6-5 and TRBJ2-1, with a weak D call TRBD2 (6 bases). This CDR3 has 17 residues. V lost 0 bases and J 3 bases, leaving 15 bases between the germline ends. Looked up from germline, CDR1 is MNHEY and CDR2 is SVGAGI. The CDR3 DNA follows: TGTGCCAGCAGTTACTCGTTCGCCGGGAGAAGCTACAATGAGCAGTTCTTC. Translation: CASSYSFAGRSYNEQFF.

CDR3: CASSYLRLADGGYQETQYF. The CDR3, as DNA: TGTGCCAGCAGTTACTTAAGACTAGCGGACGGGGGCTACCAAGAGACCCAGTACTTC. The chain is built from TRBV6-5 and TRBJ2-5, with 9 bases fitting TRBD2. The germline V gene encodes CDR1 MNHEY and CDR2 SVGAGI. This CDR3 spans 19 amino acids. V lost 1 base to trimming and J lost 0 bases; unmatched junction nucleotides: 12.

V gene TRBV29-1 combines with J gene TRBJ2-3; D might be TRBD2 (6 bases). Germline lookup yields CDR1 SQVTM and CDR2 ANQGSEA. V lost 5 bases to trimming and J lost 3 bases, with 21 bases between them. The CDR3 is 16 amino acids. The CDR3: CSVPKAPSGGTDTQYF. The CDR3 DNA reads TGCAGCGTTCCCAAAGCCCCTTCCGGGGGAACAGATACGCAGTATTTT.

This clonotype was detected only once. The chain couples TRBV30 to TRBJ2-7; a possible D gene is TRBD2 (6 bases). This CDR3 spans 14 amino acids. Trimming took off 0 bases at V and 2 bases at J, with 11 bases between the two ends. Germline assignment: CDR1 GTSNPN and CDR2 SVGIG (reference sequence). The CDR3 spells CAWSVRRGAYEQYF. DNA of the CDR3: TGTGCCTGGAGTGTTAGGCGGGGCGCCTACGAGCAGTACTTC. The variable domain in full, completed from reference TRBV30 and TRBJ2-7, reads SQTIHQWPATLVQPVGSPLSLECTVEGTSNPNLYWYRQAAGRGLQLLFYSVGIGQISSEVPQNLSASRPQDRQFILSSKKLLLSDSGFYLCAWSVRRGAYEQYFGPGTRLTVT.

The V gene is TRBV4-1, the J gene TRBJ2-3; D gene uncertain. The CDR3 sequence is 14 residues long. Germline lookup yields CDR1 MGHRA and CDR2 YSYEKL. V was clipped by 4 bases and J by 3 bases, with 11 bases between them. In nucleotides, the CDR3 is TGCGCCAGCAGCCTCTTTTTCCGTACAGATACGCAGTATTTT. It translates to CASSLFFRTDTQYF.

The gene calls are TRBV11-2 and TRBJ2-5, with a possible D match to TRBD2 (5 bases). V lost 5 bases, J lost 0 bases, and 13 bases lay in between. Germline V gene sequence: CDR1 SGHAT, CDR2 FQNNGV. This CDR3 contains 15 residues. The CDR3 loop is CASSQGMRDQETQYF. The CDR3 DNA reads TGTGCCAGCAGCCAAGGCATGAGGGACCAAGAGACCCAGTACTTC.

The rearrangement uses TRBV20-1 and TRBJ1-4, with unresolved D. CDR1 DFQATT and CDR2 SNEGSKA come from the germline V gene (reference sequence). V lost 0 bases to trimming and J lost 4 bases, with 12 bases between them. The CDR3 has 15 amino acids. The CDR3: CSARDPLAGNEKLFF. In DNA form, the CDR3 reads TGCAGTGCTAGAGATCCTTTGGCGGGTAATGAAAAACTGTTTTTT.

V and J are TRBV2 and TRBJ2-1; D is unresolved. V lost 7 bases to trimming and J lost 9 bases, with 13 bases between them. The CDR3 sequence is 12 residues long. Per germline, CDR1 SNHLY and CDR2 FYNNEI. The CDR3 nucleotides read TGTGCCAGCAATCAGAGATGGAGTGAGCAGTTCTTC. Its protein product is CASNQRWSEQFF. Full variable domain (rest looked up from reference TRBV2 and TRBJ2-1): EPEVTQTPSHQVTQMGQEVILRCVPISNHLYFYWYRQILGQKVEFLVSFYNNEISEKSEIFDDQFSVERPDGSNFTLKIRSTKLEDSAMYFCASNQRWSEQFFGPGTRLTVL.

The chain employs TRBV5-1 and TRBJ2-4; 7 bases line up with TRBD1. The CDR3 length is 14 residues. Germline lookup yields CDR1 SGHRS and CDR2 YFSETQ. Losses at the gene ends were 4 bases for V and 8 bases for J; bases not matched to a gene: 9. CDR3 DNA sequence: TGCGCCAGCAGCATCGACAGGGATGGTGACATTCAGTACTTC. Its translation is CASSIDRDGDIQYF.

In its sample, this clonotype was seen once. The chain carries TRBV5-4 and TRBJ2-6, with 7 bases lining up with TRBD2. CDR3 length: 15 residues. V trimming: 4 bases; J trimming: 2 bases; junction bases outside the gene matches: 3. CDR1 is SGHNT, CDR2 YYREEE, per germline (reference sequence). CDR3 protein: CASSTGTTGANVLTF. The CDR3 nucleotides read TGTGCCAGCAGCACCGGGACTACTGGGGCCAACGTCCTGACTTTC.

Only one count was recorded for this clonotype. The chain links TRBV6-5 to TRBJ2-7; D gene ambiguous. Between the trimmed V and J ends, which lost 5 bases and 3 bases, there was a span of 11 bases. Germline CDR1 is MNHEY and CDR2 is SVGAGI. This CDR3 has 13 residues. This chain's CDR3 is CASSRTVNYEQYF. The CDR3 bases are TGTGCCAGCAGTAGGACGGTTAACTACGAGCAGTACTTC.

The CDR3 DNA follows: TGTGCCACCAGCAGAGATTCCGGGGGGACAGCCACCTACGAGCAGTACTTC. Its translation is CATSRDSGGTATYEQYF. V usage is TRBV15 and J usage is TRBJ2-7, with D perhaps given as TRBD1 or TRBD2 (7 bases each). V lost 0 bases to trimming and J lost 2 bases, with 17 bases between them. The CDR3 is 17 residues long. Per the germline V gene, CDR1 is LNHNV and CDR2 is YYDKDF (reference sequence).

The V call is TRBV2, the J call TRBJ1-4; D ambiguous. Germline V CDR1 and CDR2: SNHLY, FYNNEI. The CDR3 runs to 14 residues. V was shortened by 6 bases and J by 4 bases, with 12 bases between the two germline ends. The CDR3 region is CASRAQAVNEKLFF. The CDR3 nucleotides read TGTGCCAGCAGGGCTCAAGCCGTTAATGAAAAACTGTTTTTT.

The chain's CDR3 is CSVDSGQETQYF. The CDR3 DNA is TGCAGCGTTGATAGCGGACAAGAGACCCAGTACTTC. This chain connects TRBV29-1 to TRBJ2-5; TRBD2 might be the D (6 bases). Germline CDR1 SQVTM, CDR2 ANQGSEA. The CDR3 sequence is 12 residues long. V was pared by 3 bases and J by 2 bases, with 7 bases between. The full variable domain, with the rest looked up from reference TRBV29-1 and TRBJ2-5, is SAVISQKPSRDICQRGTSLTIQCQVDSQVTMMFWYRQQPGQSLTLIATANQGSEATYESGFVIDKFPISRPNLTFSTLTVSNMSPEDSSIYLCSVDSGQETQYFGPGTRLLVL.

The chain has TRBV18 and TRBJ1-1, with 9 positions matching TRBD1. Germline V gene data show CDR1 as KGHSH and CDR2 as LQKENI. CDR3 size: 14 residues. The V and J ends lost 3 bases and 6 bases, in that order; junction bases with no gene match: 5. In DNA form, the CDR3 reads TGTGCCAGCTCACCGGACAGGGGCAGGGCTGAAGCTTTCTTT. Its protein is CASSPDRGRAEAFF.

J is TRBJ1-1 and V is TRBV5-1; weak D call: TRBD1 (5 bases). The V end lost 4 bases, the J end lost 1 base, and 17 bases lay between the germline ends. CDR3 length equals 16 residues. The V gene's germline CDR1 is SGHRS and CDR2 YFSETQ. This chain's CDR3 is CASSTGDSGKNTEAFF. In nucleotides, the CDR3 is TGCGCCAGCAGCACGGGGGACTCGGGAAAGAACACTGAAGCTTTCTTT.

The chain couples TRBV9 to TRBJ2-5, with D unclear. Germline loops: CDR1 SGDLS, CDR2 YYNGEE. The CDR3 consists of 13 residues. Trimming took off 3 bases at V and 1 base at J, with 7 bases between the two ends. For the CDR3, the DNA is TGTGCCAGCAGCGCACCCCCCCAAGAGACCCAGTACTTC. It translates to CASSAPPQETQYF.